The 17 T cell receptor beta chains reported below all come from one sample, sequenced in a study of blood T cell repertoires in COVID-19 (dated by TCRdb to about 2020). Library preparation was by the immunoSEQ multiplex PCR assay. TCRdb obtained this table from immuneACCESS and retained in-frame rearrangements with V and J assigned. These tables miss some clones; where compared with another copy, unresolved V genes account for less than half of the shortfall, and the remainder is unexplained. The sample table lists roughly 260,000 clones, roughly 89% of them with a count of one. Jointly, the top ten make up around 2.6% of the sample. The material sequenced was PBMCs or T cells enriched from blood (not recorded which). The receptors originated from a woman younger than 45 with acute COVID-19.

V usage is TRBV6-1 and J usage is TRBJ1-6; D ambiguous. In germline, CDR1 is MNHNS, CDR2 SASEGT. There are 16 residues in the CDR3. Deletions cut 1 base from V and 0 bases from J, with 7 bases between. As DNA, the CDR3 is TGTGCCAGCAGTGAAGTAACAAGCTCCTATAATTCACCCCTCCACTTT. This sequence encodes CASSEVTSSYNSPLHF.

This sequence joins TRBV29-1 and TRBJ1-2; D possibly corresponds to TRBD1 (6 bases). Germline assignment: CDR1 SQVTM and CDR2 ANQGSEA. The V end lost 4 bases, the J end lost 7 bases, and 16 bases lay between the germline ends. This CDR3 has 13 residues. CDR3 nucleotides: TGCAGCGTTGTGGACAGTCCCCTTGGTGGCTACACCTTC. Encoded protein: CSVVDSPLGGYTF.

The V call is TRBV4-1, the J call TRBJ2-1, with 7 bases matching TRBD2. The germline gives CDR1 MGHRA, CDR2 YSYEKL. The CDR3 is 15 residues long. With V trimmed by 1 base and J by 4 bases, 4 bases remained unmatched. The CDR3 DNA follows: TGCGCCAGCAGCCAAGGGGCTAGCGGTTACAATGAGCAGTTCTTC. Its translation: CASSQGASGYNEQFF.

This clone was seen a few times. This sample also contains other DNA sequences that code for the same CDR3. The chain joins TRBV27 to TRBJ1-1; D remains unclear. The V gene's germline CDR1 is MNHEY and CDR2 SMNVEV (reference sequence). V was clipped by 3 bases and J by 5 bases, with 10 bases between them. This CDR3 spans 13 amino acids. Written as DNA, the CDR3 is TGTGCCAGCAGTTTGACGGGAGGAACTGAAGCTTTCTTT. Encoded protein: CASSLTGGTEAFF.

The CDR3 DNA is TGTGCCGTTCGAGAGGGACATTCCCATGGCTACACCTTC. Protein: CAVREGHSHGYTF. The rearrangement uses TRBV10-3 and TRBJ1-2; D may be TRBD1 (6 bases). Trimming took 11 bases from V and 6 from J, leaving 19 bases between them. The CDR3 extends over 13 amino acids. CDR1 ENHRY and CDR2 SYGVKD come from the germline V gene.

This clone showed up just once. The CDR3 loop reads CASSETGNPRNTEAFF. The DNA of the CDR3 is TGTGCCAGCAGTGAAACAGGTAACCCTCGGAACACTGAAGCTTTCTTT. This sequence joins TRBV2 and TRBJ1-1, with a weak D call TRBD1 (5 bases). The CDR3 runs 16 residues. V dropped 2 bases and J dropped 1 base, with 14 bases sitting between them. The V gene's germline CDR1 is SNHLY and CDR2 FYNNEI.

The chain links TRBV5-5 to TRBJ2-1, with TRBD1 matching over 9 bases. CDR3 length equals 15 residues. The trim removed 4 bases at V and 6 bases at J, leaving 8 bases unmatched. CDR1 is SGHKS and CDR2 is YYEKEE in the germline V gene (reference sequence). The CDR3 loop reads CASSQAGQGPNEQFF. In DNA form, the CDR3 reads TGTGCCAGCAGCCAAGCGGGACAGGGACCCAATGAGCAGTTCTTC.

V is TRBV6-2 or TRBV6-3 and J is TRBJ2-2; possible D gene TRBD2, 6 bases. CDR3 length equals 18 residues. Trimming pared 1 base from V and 3 bases from J, leaving 18 bases between. Looked up from germline, CDR1 is MNHEY and CDR2 is SVGEGT. This CDR3 reads CASSYFGLLPSYTGELFF. The DNA for the CDR3 is TGTGCCAGCAGTTACTTCGGACTACTACCCTCTTACACCGGGGAGCTGTTTTTT.

The genes are TRBV4-1 and TRBJ1-1; 8 nucleotides line up with TRBD1. This CDR3 contains 16 residues. Germline-derived CDR1 and CDR2 are MGHRA and YSYEKL. The junction had 6 bases not matched to a gene; V was cut back by 1 base and J by 2 bases. The CDR3 region has the DNA TGCGCCAGCAGCCAAGTTCGGTCAGGGGGCAACACTGAAGCTTTCTTT. It is translated as CASSQVRSGGNTEAFF.

The CDR3 loop is CASSSLRQGVWNTEAFF. Here the CDR3 DNA reads TGTGCCAGCAGCTCTCTTCGACAGGGGGTTTGGAACACTGAAGCTTTCTTT. This sequence joins TRBV7-9 and TRBJ1-1, with 9 bases identical to TRBD1. The V gene's germline CDR1 is SEHNR and CDR2 FQNEAQ (reference sequence). Trimming took 4 bases from V and 1 from J; bases not matched to a gene: 10. The CDR3 has 17 amino acids.

In its sample, this clone was seen many times. The chain uses TRBV2 and TRBJ1-2; TRBD1 aligns across 7 bases. V lost 3 bases to trimming and J lost 4 bases; unmatched junction nucleotides: 2. This CDR3 is built from 13 residues. Germline-derived CDR1 and CDR2 are SNHLY and FYNNEI. The CDR3 loop is CASSETGPYGYTF. CDR3 DNA: TGTGCCAGCAGTGAGACAGGGCCCTATGGCTACACCTTC.

The chain uses TRBV27 and TRBJ1-1; D is possibly TRBD1 (5 bases). CDR1 and CDR2 from the germline V gene are MNHEY and SMNVEV (reference sequence). V was shortened by 0 bases and J by 5 bases, with 16 bases between the two germline ends. There are 16 residues in the CDR3. CDR3 DNA: TGTGCCAGCAGTTTATCGGCGGGGGAAGGAGTGACTGAAGCTTTCTTT. This translates into CASSLSAGEGVTEAFF.

The chain's CDR3 is CASSYSGQGRNTIYF. The CDR3 DNA sequence: TGTGCCAGCAGTTACTCGGGACAGGGGAGGAACACCATATATTTT. The chain has TRBV6-5 and TRBJ1-3; 10 positions match TRBD1. Germline CDR1 reads MNHEY; CDR2 reads SVGAGI. CDR3 size: 15 residues. The J segment lost 7 bases and the V segment lost 0 bases, leaving 3 bases of the junction unmatched.

The CDR3 coding sequence is TGTGCCAGCTCACCCGGGGAGAAACCACATGAAGCTTTCTTT. Protein: CASSPGEKPHEAFF. The rearrangement joins TRBV18 to TRBJ1-1; no clear D gene. The germline gives CDR1 KGHSH, CDR2 LQKENI. V lost 3 bases and J 7 bases, leaving 15 bases between the germline ends. This CDR3 spans 14 amino acids.

This chain uses TRBV14 with TRBJ2-3; D is undetermined. The CDR3 sequence is 18 residues long. The germline V and J ends were trimmed by 0 bases and 5 bases, with 21 bases remaining between them. CDR1 and CDR2 (germline): SGHDN, FVKESK. The CDR3 protein is CASSQDKVTVPTVDTQYF. Written as DNA, the CDR3 is TGTGCCAGCAGCCAAGATAAGGTAACAGTCCCCACAGTAGATACGCAGTATTTT. Together with reference TRBV14 and TRBJ2-3, the CDR3 gives the full variable domain: EAGVTQFPSHSVIEKGQTVTLRCDPISGHDNLYWYRRVMGKEIKFLLHFVKESKQDESGMPNNRFLAERTGGTYSTLKVQPAELEDSGVYFCASSQDKVTVPTVDTQYFGPGTRLTVL.

V usage is TRBV27 and J usage is TRBJ2-3, with D possibly matching TRBD2 (7 bases). The CDR3 runs to 14 residues. With 5 bases removed from V and 5 bases from J, the gap between germline ends came to 14 bases. The V gene's germline CDR1 is MNHEY and CDR2 SMNVEV (reference sequence). CDR3 DNA: TGTGCCAGCAGTCCGCCGGGGGGCGAAGATACGCAGTATTTT. Its translation: CASSPPGGEDTQYF.

J is TRBJ2-3 and V is TRBV3-1 (or the pseudogene TRBV3-2), with D possibly being TRBD2 (6 bases). The CDR3 is 16 residues long. The V gene's germline CDR1 is LGHDT and CDR2 YNNKEL (reference sequence). V was shortened by 4 bases and J by 0 bases, with 14 bases between the two germline ends. The CDR3 reads CASSPFGDSSTDTQYF. CDR3 sequence (DNA): TGTGCCAGCAGCCCATTTGGGGACTCAAGCACAGATACGCAGTATTTT.